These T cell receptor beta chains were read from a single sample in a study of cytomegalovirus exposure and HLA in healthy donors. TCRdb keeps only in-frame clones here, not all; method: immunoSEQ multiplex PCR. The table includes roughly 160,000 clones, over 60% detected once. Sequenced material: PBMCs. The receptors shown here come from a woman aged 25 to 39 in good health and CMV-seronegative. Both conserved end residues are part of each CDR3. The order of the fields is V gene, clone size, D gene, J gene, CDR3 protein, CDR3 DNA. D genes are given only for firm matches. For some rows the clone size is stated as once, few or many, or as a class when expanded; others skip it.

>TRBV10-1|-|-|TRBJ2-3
CASSDGGDTQYF
TGCGCCAGCAGTGATGGCGGAGATACGCAGTATTTT
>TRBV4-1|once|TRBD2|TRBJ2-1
CASSQRTTSGGPRYNEQFF
TGCGCCAGCAGCCAACGGACAACTAGCGGGGGGCCACGATACAATGAGCAGTTCTTC
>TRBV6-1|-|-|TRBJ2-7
CASSERDEQYF
TGTGCCAGCAGTGAACGGGACGAGCAGTACTTC
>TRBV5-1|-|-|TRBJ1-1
CASSLRLGRANTEAFF
TGCGCCAGCAGCTTGAGGTTAGGCAGGGCCAACACTGAAGCTTTCTTT
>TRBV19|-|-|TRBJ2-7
CASSIGGLLPYEQYF
TGTGCCAGTAGTATTGGAGGACTCCTACCCTACGAGCAGTACTTC
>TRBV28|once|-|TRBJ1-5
CASSLWRGAGEIVSNQPQHF
TGTGCCAGCAGTTTATGGCGGGGGGCGGGGGAGATTGTTAGCAATCAGCCCCAGCATTTT
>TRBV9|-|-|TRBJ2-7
CASSVTGNSYEQYF
TGTGCCAGCAGCGTGACGGGTAACTCCTACGAGCAGTACTTC
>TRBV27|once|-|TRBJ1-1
CASSLSTGEVTTEAFF
TGTGCCAGCAGTTTATCAACCGGGGAGGTGACCACTGAAGCTTTCTTT
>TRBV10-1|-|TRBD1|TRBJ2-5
CASSETDRDQETQYF
TGCGCCAGCAGTGAGACGGACAGGGACCAAGAGACCCAGTACTTC
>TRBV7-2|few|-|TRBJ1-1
CASSSIAAANTEAFF
TGTGCCAGCAGTTCTATAGCGGCTGCGAACACTGAAGCTTTCTTT
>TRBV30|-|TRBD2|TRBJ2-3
CAWSVTGGMDTQYF
TGTGCCTGGAGTGTAACCGGGGGGATGGATACGCAGTATTTT
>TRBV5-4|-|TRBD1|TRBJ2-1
CASSPRQGIYEQFF
TGTGCCAGCAGCCCCCGACAGGGTATCTATGAGCAGTTCTTC
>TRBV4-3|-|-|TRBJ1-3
CASSQLSPASSGNTIYF
TGCGCCAGCAGCCAACTCTCCCCAGCGAGCTCTGGAAACACCATATATTTT
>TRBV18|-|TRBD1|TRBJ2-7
CASSPLSAGGYEQYF
TGTGCCAGCTCCCCACTTTCGGCAGGGGGCTACGAGCAGTACTTC
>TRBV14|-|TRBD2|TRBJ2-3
CASSVRRGSQNTDTQYF
TGTGCCAGCAGCGTACGGCGCGGGAGTCAAAACACAGATACGCAGTATTTT
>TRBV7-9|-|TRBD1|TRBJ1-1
CASGTGGSGTEAFF
TGTGCCAGCGGGACAGGGGGCTCGGGCACTGAAGCTTTCTTT
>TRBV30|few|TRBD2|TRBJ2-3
CAWTQGSGPTDTQYF
TGTGCCTGGACGCAGGGTAGCGGGCCCACAGATACGCAGTATTTT
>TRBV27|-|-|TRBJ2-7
CASNWRGASYEQYF
TGTGCCAGCAATTGGAGGGGCGCCTCCTACGAGCAGTACTTC
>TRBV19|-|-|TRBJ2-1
CASSIYSLRKSSYNEQFF
TGTGCCAGTAGTATCTATAGTTTGCGGAAGAGCTCCTACAATGAGCAGTTCTTC
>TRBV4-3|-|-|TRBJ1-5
CASSQDGRQPQHF
TGCGCCAGCAGCCAAGATGGGAGGCAGCCCCAGCATTTT
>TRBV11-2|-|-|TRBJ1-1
CASSLDSIEAFF
TGTGCCAGCAGCTTAGACAGTATCGAAGCTTTCTTT
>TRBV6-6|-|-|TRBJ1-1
CASSLTGKQNTEAFF
TGTGCCAGCAGTCTAACAGGAAAGCAGAACACTGAAGCTTTCTTT
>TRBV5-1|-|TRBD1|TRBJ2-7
CASSIGFGQGTYEQYF
TGCGCCAGCAGCATCGGGTTCGGACAGGGGACCTACGAGCAGTACTTC
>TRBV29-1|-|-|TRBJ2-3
CSVEQTDRPAGTQYF
TGCAGCGTTGAACAAACCGACAGGCCAGCAGGTACGCAGTATTTT
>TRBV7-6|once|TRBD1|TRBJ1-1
CASSLVQGDTEAFF
TGTGCCAGCAGCTTAGTTCAGGGGGACACTGAAGCTTTCTTT
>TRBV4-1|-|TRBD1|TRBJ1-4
CASSQDPGQGNEKLFF
TGCGCCAGCAGCCAAGATCCCGGACAGGGGAATGAAAAACTGTTTTTT
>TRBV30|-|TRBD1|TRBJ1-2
CAWSVQGDNGYTF
TGTGCCTGGAGTGTACAGGGGGACAATGGCTACACCTTC
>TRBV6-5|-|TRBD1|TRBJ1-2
CASSDRVNYGYTF
TGTGCCAGCAGTGACAGGGTGAACTATGGCTACACCTTC
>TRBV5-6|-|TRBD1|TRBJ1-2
CASSLDRGHGYTF
TGTGCCAGCAGCCTGGACAGGGGGCATGGCTACACCTTC
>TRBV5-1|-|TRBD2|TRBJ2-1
CASSLAIAGGYNEQFF
TGCGCCAGCAGCTTGGCCATAGCGGGGGGGTACAATGAGCAGTTCTTC
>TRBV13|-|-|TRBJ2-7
CASSLGTGNRPSYEQYF
TGTGCCAGCAGCTTAGGTACCGGGAATCGCCCCTCCTACGAGCAGTACTTC